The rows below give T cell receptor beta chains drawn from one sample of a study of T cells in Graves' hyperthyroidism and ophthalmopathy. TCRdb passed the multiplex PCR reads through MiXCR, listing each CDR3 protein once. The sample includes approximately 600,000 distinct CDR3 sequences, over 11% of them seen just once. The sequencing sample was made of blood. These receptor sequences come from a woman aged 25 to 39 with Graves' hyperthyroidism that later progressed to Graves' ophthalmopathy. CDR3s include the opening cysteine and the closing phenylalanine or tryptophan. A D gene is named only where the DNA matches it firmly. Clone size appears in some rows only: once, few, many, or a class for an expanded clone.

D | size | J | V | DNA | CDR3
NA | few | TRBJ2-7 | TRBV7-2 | TGTGCCAGCAGCCGCGCCCTCCCTCGCAAGCAGTACTTC | CASSRALPRKQYF
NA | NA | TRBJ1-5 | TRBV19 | TGTGCCAGTAGTATAGAACCTGGACGGGGTAGCAATCAGCCCCAGCATTTT | CASSIEPGRGSNQPQHF
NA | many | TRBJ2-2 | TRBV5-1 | TGCGCCAGCAGCCAAGTTGCGAACACCGGGGAGCTGTTTTTT | CASSQVANTGELFF
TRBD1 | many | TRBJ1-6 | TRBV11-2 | TGTGCCAGTGGACAGGGAGAAGGATCACCCCTCCACTTT | CASGQGEGSPLHF
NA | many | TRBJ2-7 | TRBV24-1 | TGTGCCACCCAAGGGGAGGGAGCAGGGGCCTACGAGCAGTACTTC | CATQGEGAGAYEQYF
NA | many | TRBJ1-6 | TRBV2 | TGTGCCAGCAGTGAACGGGGCCCGTATAATTCACCCCTCCACTTT | CASSERGPYNSPLHF
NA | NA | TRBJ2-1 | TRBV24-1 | TGTGCCACCAGTGAAAAAACAGTGAGCTCCTACAATGAGCAGTTCTTC | CATSEKTVSSYNEQFF
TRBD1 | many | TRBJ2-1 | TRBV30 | TGTGCCTGCCCCCGGACAGGAAATGAGCAGTTCTTC | CACPRTGNEQFF
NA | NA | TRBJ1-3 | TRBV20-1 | TGCGGGTCAAATGGTGGGGACTCTGGAAACACCATCTATTTT | CGSNGGDSGNTIYF
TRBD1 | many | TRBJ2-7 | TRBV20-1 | TGCAGCGCCCACAGGGGGTATGGGTACGAGCAGTACTTC | CSAHRGYGYEQYF
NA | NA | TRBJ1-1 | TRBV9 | TGTGCCAGCAGCGACGGACACGCGAACACTGAAGCTTTCTTT | CASSDGHANTEAFF
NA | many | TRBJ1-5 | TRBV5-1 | TGCGCCAGCAGCTTGGATCCGTTAGATCAGCCCCAGCATTTT | CASSLDPLDQPQHF
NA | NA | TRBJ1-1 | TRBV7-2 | TGTGCCAGCAGCAAGACGGGCCCAGGGAGAATGAACACTGAAGCTTTCTTT | CASSKTGPGRMNTEAFF
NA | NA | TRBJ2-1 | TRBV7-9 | TGTGCCAGCAGTCCCACCCAAGGGGGCTCCTACAATGAGCAGTTCTTC | CASSPTQGGSYNEQFF
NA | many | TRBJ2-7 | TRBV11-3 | TGTGCCAGCAGCTTACGGCTCAACTACGAGCAGTACTTC | CASSLRLNYEQYF
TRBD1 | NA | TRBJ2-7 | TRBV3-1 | TGTGCCAGCAGCCAAAACAGGGGCTACGAGCAGTACTTC | CASSQNRGYEQYF
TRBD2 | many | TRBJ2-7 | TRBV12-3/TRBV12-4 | TGTGCCAGCAGTTTTGCTAGCGGGAGTGGTTACGAGCAGTACTTC | CASSFASGSGYEQYF
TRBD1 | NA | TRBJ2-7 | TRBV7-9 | TGTGCCAGCAGCAAGGGACAGTACTACGAGCAGTACTTC | CASSKGQYYEQYF
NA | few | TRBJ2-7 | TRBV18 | TGTGCCAGCTCACCACGGCCAGGGAGAAACGCGGGGGAGCAGTACTTC | CASSPRPGRNAGEQYF
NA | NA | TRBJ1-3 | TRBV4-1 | TGCGCCAGCAGCCGAGGGAGCTCTGGAAACACCATATATTTT | CASSRGSSGNTIYF
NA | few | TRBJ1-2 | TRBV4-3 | TGCGCCAGCAGCCAGGATAACAGTAGGGATGGCTACACCTTC | CASSQDNSRDGYTF
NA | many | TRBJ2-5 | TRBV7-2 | TGTGCCAGCAGGTTAGGGCCAGGCCGGGAGACCCAGTACTTC | CASRLGPGRETQYF
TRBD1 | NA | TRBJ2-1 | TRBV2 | TGTGCCAGCAGTGAAGTGGGGACAGGGGACAATGAGCAGTTCTTC | CASSEVGTGDNEQFF